This TCR beta chain was found in a study of blood T cells in healthy people across ages (dated by TCRdb to the mid-2010s). Notes on the research overall: Template switching captured roughly one uniquely barcoded TCR beta cDNA molecule per two T cells in model experiments. Donors of different ages were randomly distributed across sequencing lanes to avoid experimental bias. The study measured age-related changes in TCR beta repertoire diversity using deep sequencing normalized with unique cDNA molecular identifiers. The donors were split into four age groups: young (average around 15 years), middle-aged (roughly 39), aged (roughly 68) and long-lived (roughly 88). The study analyzed two additional independent replicas of 1 million unique cDNA reads from the same blood draw for two donors, one aged 18 to 29 and one aged 80 or older. Findings and caveats that apply to the study as a whole: The long-lived group showed more naive CD4+ T cells, fewer expanded clones and increased TCR diversity than the aged group, suggesting age selection. Since profiling was done on bulk unsorted PBMCs, naive and antigen-experienced compartments could not be conclusively compared. Because donor CMV infection status was unknown, age-related changes in expanded clonotypes were potentially confounded. The percentage of naive T cells measured by flow cytometry correlated strongly with observed TCR beta diversity. As age increased, observed TCR beta diversity per million T cells dropped in a roughly linear way, and a significant reduction was already evident by age 40. Estimates of total diversity based on one million sequenced T cells were considered lower bounds and underestimates.

The library was prepared using 5' RACE. The sequencing machine was an Illumina HiSeq 2500. A second roughly 6 to 12 cycle PCR used a sample-barcoded 5' primer and a J-beta primer mix. A unique molecular identifier was introduced onto each TCR beta cDNA molecule by a template-switch 5' adaptor carrying 12 random nucleotides. At least 2.5 million CDR3-containing paired-end reads were obtained from each sample. First-strand cDNA synthesis was performed from all RNA using the Mint cDNA synthesis kit, with priming by a TRBC-specific oligonucleotide. Following uracil-DNA glycosylase treatment, a first 18-cycle PCR with universal primers M1SS and BC2_uni_R was performed on all cDNA. The published analysis was carried out like this. Each sample was normalized by randomly selecting 1 million high-quality reads, each carrying a distinct molecular identifier. Instead of being binned into consensus sequences, reads that shared molecular identifiers were thrown out. MiTCR, set to a Q25 quality threshold and the strictest error-elimination algorithm, was used for CDR3 identification, clonotype clustering and error correction. A nonparametric unseen species model with Euler transformation was used to estimate a lower bound on total TCR beta diversity. In-frame beta chains were kept once TCRdb had trimmed the public reads at Q25 with fastp and called clones with MiXCR. Every distinct CDR3 protein forms one entry, paired with its most common genes and DNA. The V and J calls come from TCRdb's annotation, not from the publication. In this sample the table shows around 1,100,000 distinct CDR3 sequences, more than 30% of which occur a single time. Around 14% of the sample rests with the top ten.

The donors were some 36 Caucasian individuals from Russia, aged roughly 6 to 90 years, who were systemically healthy. Each donor gave 9 to 10 milliliters of peripheral blood, collected into EDTA-treated Vacutainer tubes. PBMCs were isolated by Ficoll-Paque density-gradient centrifugation, with at least 7 million obtained per sample. Trizol reagent was used to extract total RNA from the PBMCs, yielding at least 6 micrograms per sample. For every donor, an aliquot of PBMCs went through flow cytometry to measure the percentages of naive CD45RAhigh/CD27high T cells. About this clonotype itself: Which antigen it targets is not known. No base-level quality is on record; no much larger clone is a single base apart.

V is shortened by 8 bases, J by 3 bases, and the region joining them spans 11 bases. From the cysteine through the phenylalanine, the CDR3 covers 13 amino acids. The retained sequence is limited to the CDR3, 39 bases, with the frame set at the first base. Based on the germline V gene, the CDR1 and CDR2 sequences are ENHRY and SYGVKD. The V and J segments used are TRBV10-3 and TRBJ1-5; 5 matching bases give a weak D call of TRBD1. The receptor was derived from a man aged 18 to 29 in good health. Material: blood. The CDR3 is CAIGDQYNQPQHF. The nucleotide sequence reads TGTGCCATCGGGGACCAGTACAATCAGCCCCAGCATTTT.